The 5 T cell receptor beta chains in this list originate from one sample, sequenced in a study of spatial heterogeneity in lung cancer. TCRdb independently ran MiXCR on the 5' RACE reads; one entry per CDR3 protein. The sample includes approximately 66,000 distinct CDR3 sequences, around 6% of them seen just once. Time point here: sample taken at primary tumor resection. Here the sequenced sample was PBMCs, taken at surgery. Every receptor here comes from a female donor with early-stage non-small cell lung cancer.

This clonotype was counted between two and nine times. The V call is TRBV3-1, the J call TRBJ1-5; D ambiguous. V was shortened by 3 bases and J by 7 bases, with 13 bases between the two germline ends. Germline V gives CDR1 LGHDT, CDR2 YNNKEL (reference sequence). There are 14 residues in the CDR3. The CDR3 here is CASSQLSGEQPQHF. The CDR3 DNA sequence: TGTGCCAGCAGCCAGCTCAGCGGGGAGCAGCCCCAGCATTTT.

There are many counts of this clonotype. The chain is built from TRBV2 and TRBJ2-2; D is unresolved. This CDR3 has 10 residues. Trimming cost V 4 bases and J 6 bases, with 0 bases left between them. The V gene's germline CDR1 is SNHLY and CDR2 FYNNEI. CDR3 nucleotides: TGTGCCAGCAGTGCCGGGGAGCTGTTTTTT. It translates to CASSAGELFF.

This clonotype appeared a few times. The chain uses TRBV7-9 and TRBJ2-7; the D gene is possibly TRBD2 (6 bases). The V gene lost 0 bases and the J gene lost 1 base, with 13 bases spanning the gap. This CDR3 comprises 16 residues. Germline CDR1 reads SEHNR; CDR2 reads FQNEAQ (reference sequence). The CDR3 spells CASSLASGVFSYEQYF. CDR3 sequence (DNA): TGTGCCAGCAGCTTAGCTAGCGGAGTCTTTTCCTACGAGCAGTACTTC.

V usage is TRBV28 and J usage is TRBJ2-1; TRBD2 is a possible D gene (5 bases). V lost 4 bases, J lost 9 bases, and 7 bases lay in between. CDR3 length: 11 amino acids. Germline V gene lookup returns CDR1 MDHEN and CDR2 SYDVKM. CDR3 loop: CASSWRSEQFF. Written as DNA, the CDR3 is TGTGCCAGCAGTTGGAGGAGTGAGCAGTTCTTC.

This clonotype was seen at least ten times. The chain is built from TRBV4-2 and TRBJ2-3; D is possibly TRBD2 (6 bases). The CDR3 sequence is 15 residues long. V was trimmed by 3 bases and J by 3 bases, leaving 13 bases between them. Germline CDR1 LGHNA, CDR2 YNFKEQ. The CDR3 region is CASSQDRGGTDTQYF. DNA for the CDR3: TGTGCCAGCAGCCAGGATCGGGGAGGAACAGATACGCAGTATTTT.